The next 3 T cell receptor beta chains were all read from a single sample in a study of shared clonotypes between healthy human individuals. Repertoires were generated with immunoSEQ multiplex PCR, while TCRdb's copy carries only in-frame clones and drops some. Altogether hundreds of thousands of clones are present, roughly 98% being singletons, with the ten largest covering roughly 0.29%. Naivety among CD8 cells was defined by CD45RO negativity and positive CCR7 selection, thereby excluding terminally differentiated effector memory CD45RA+ cells. The sample consisted of naive CD8+ T cells sorted from blood. The receptors here all came from a man aged 25-45 years in good health.

The chain is built from TRBV9 and TRBJ2-3, with 7 positions matching TRBD2. V was pared by 3 bases and J by 6 bases, with 4 bases of the junction left unmatched. The CDR3 length is 13 residues. The germline CDR1 and CDR2 sequences are SGDLS and YYNGEE. DNA for the CDR3: TGTGCCAGCAGCGGGGACTATGGTGATACGCAGTATTTT. Protein: CASSGDYGDTQYF.

This clone was observed once. This rearrangement joins TRBV7-9 to TRBJ2-7; tentatively, D is TRBD2 (5 bases). The CDR3 spans 13 residues. Germline loops: CDR1 SEHNR, CDR2 FQNEAQ (reference sequence). V lost 0 bases and J lost 3, with 6 bases in between. The CDR3 here is CASSLAGVYEQYF. The CDR3 DNA sequence: TGTGCCAGCAGCTTAGCCGGGGTCTACGAGCAGTACTTC.

The J gene is TRBJ2-7, the V gene TRBV9; a possible D gene is TRBD2 (5 bases). Germline CDR1 reads SGDLS; CDR2 reads YYNGEE. V dropped 3 bases and J dropped 4 bases, with 14 bases sitting between them. The CDR3 sequence is 14 residues long. The CDR3 is CASSAGGAQYEQYF. DNA for the CDR3: TGTGCCAGCAGCGCCGGAGGAGCACAATACGAGCAGTACTTC. The variable domain in full, with the rest retrieved from reference TRBV9 and TRBJ2-7, is DSGVTQTPKHLITATGQRVTLRCSPRSGDLSVYWYQQSLDQGLQFLIQYYNGEERAKGNILERFSAQQFPDLHSELNLSSLELGDSALYFCASSAGGAQYEQYFGPGTRLTVT.